Following are 18 T cell receptor beta chains from one sample sequenced in a study of blood T cells in healthy people across ages (dated by TCRdb to 2013 to 2016). The library was prepared using 5' RACE. Sequenced on an Illumina HiSeq 2500. A second PCR of roughly 7 to 11 cycles was performed with a sample-barcoded 5' primer and a J-beta primer mix. Clones were called with MiXCR by TCRdb after fastp trimmed the public reads at Q25, and only in-frame beta chains were retained. Every distinct CDR3 protein forms one entry, paired with its most common genes and DNA. The table for this sample lists fewer than 950,000 distinct CDR3 sequences; about 55% of them were counted only once. Of the sample, around 40% falls within the top ten clones. The specimen sequenced was blood. All receptors come from a man older than 75 in good health.

This clonotype has a single count. In DNA form, the CDR3 reads TGTGCCAGCAGTTTTCGAGGAGGCGATGGCTACACCTTC. Its protein is CASSFRGGDGYTF. V usage is TRBV27 and J usage is TRBJ1-2; D gene uncertain. Trimming pared 3 bases from V and 6 bases from J, leaving 11 bases between. Germline V CDR1 and CDR2: MNHEY, SMNVEV (reference sequence). The CDR3 totals 13 residues.

This clonotype appeared once. J is TRBJ1-4 and V is TRBV2; D call uncertain. Trimming cost V 9 bases and J 7 bases, with 18 bases left between them. The CDR3 extends over 14 amino acids. Germline lookup yields CDR1 SNHLY and CDR2 FYNNEI. CDR3 in DNA: TGTGCCAGTACATTTGGCTTAACGAGTGAAAAACTGTTTTTT. It is translated as CASTFGLTSEKLFF. The full variable domain, with the rest looked up from reference TRBV2 and TRBJ1-4, is EPEVTQTPSHQVTQMGQEVILRCVPISNHLYFYWYRQILGQKVEFLVSFYNNEISEKSEIFDDQFSVERPDGSNFTLKIRSTKLEDSAMYFCASTFGLTSEKLFFGSGTQLSVL.

Points on this clonotype: At one boundary the junction diverges from the germline segment, which might be a read error. The DNA of the CDR3 is TGTGCCAGCAGTTCTCTTAGCTCCTACGAGCAGCACTTC. It yields the protein CASSSLSSYEQHF. V gene TRBV28 combines with J gene TRBJ2-7, with D unclear. Germline V lookup: CDR1 MDHEN, CDR2 SYDVKM. The CDR3 loop spans 13 amino acids.

This chain links TRBV21-1 with TRBJ2-6; the table's D gene call, TRBD2, was not cross checked with the DNA. TRBV21-1 is classified as a pseudogene. The CDR3 has 16 amino acids. CDR3 in amino acids: CASSIRLTGGANVLTF. DNA for the CDR3: TGTGCCAGCAGCATCCGCCTAACGGGCGGGGCCAACGTCCTGACTTTC.

There are a few counts of this clonotype. The chain carries TRBV20-1 and TRBJ1-2, with TRBD1 matching 7 bases. The CDR3 runs 14 residues. With V trimmed by 3 bases and J by 8 bases, 12 bases remained unmatched. The germline CDR1 and CDR2 sequences are DFQATT and SNEGSKA (reference sequence). The CDR3: CSARGTVDRWGYTF. The DNA for the CDR3 is TGCAGTGCTAGGGGGACAGTCGACCGCTGGGGCTACACCTTC.

This clonotype was seen a single time. One junction end disagrees with the germline gene, perhaps due to a read error. The chain carries TRBV9 and TRBJ1-4; weak D call: TRBD1 (6 bases). CDR1 SGDLS and CDR2 YYNGEE come from the germline V gene. The CDR3 spans 14 residues. The CDR3 reads CTSSKGGVGEKLFF. CDR3 nucleotide sequence: TGTACCAGCAGCAAGGGGGGGGTTGGGGAAAAACTGTTTTTT. The variable domain in full, with the rest retrieved from reference TRBV9 and TRBJ1-4, is DSGVTQTPKHLITATGQRVTLRCSPRSGDLSVYWYQQSLDQGLQFLIQYYNGEERAKGNILERFSAQQFPDLHSELNLSSLELGDSALYFCTSSKGGVGEKLFFGSGTQLSVL.

The V call is TRBV2, the J call TRBJ1-2, with D possibly matching TRBD1 (5 bases). The germline V gene encodes CDR1 SNHLY and CDR2 FYNNEI. This CDR3 spans 12 amino acids. The V gene lost 4 bases and the J gene lost 8 bases, with 11 bases spanning the gap. CDR3 in DNA: TGTGCCAGCAGTGTTATCAGGGAAGGCTACACCTTC. Translating gives CASSVIREGYTF.

The chain links TRBV3-1 to TRBJ2-1; a weak D match, TRBD1 (5 bases). Germline V lookup: CDR1 LGHDT, CDR2 YNNKEL (reference sequence). Trimming left V 4 bases short and J 8 bases short, with 18 bases between. The CDR3 has 15 residues. CDR3 residues: CASSRGLTQNYEQFF. The CDR3 coding sequence is TGTGCCAGCAGCCGGGGCCTTACCCAGAACTATGAGCAGTTCTTC.

A remark on this clonotype: At one end, the junction sequence differs from germline, possibly due to a read error. The J gene is TRBJ2-5, the V gene TRBV5-1; a weak D match, TRBD2 (6 bases). The CDR3 is made up of 13 amino acids. Germline V CDR1 and CDR2: SGHRS, YFSETQ. The CDR3 protein is CASSLGVGEAQYF. Written as DNA, the CDR3 is TGCGCCAGTAGCTTGGGGGTTGGGGAGGCCCAGTACTTC. The full variable domain, rest sourced from reference TRBV5-1 and TRBJ2-5, is KAGVTQTPRYLIKTRGQQVTLSCSPISGHRSVSWYQQTPGQGLQFLFEYFSETQRNKGNFPGRFSGRQFSNSRSEMNVSTLELGDSALYLCASSLGVGEAQYFGPGTRLLVL.

J is TRBJ2-7 and V is TRBV7-8, with D perhaps TRBD1 (6 bases). The CDR3 contains 15 residues. The germline V and J ends were trimmed by 5 bases and 0 bases, with 14 bases remaining between them. Looked up from germline, CDR1 is SGHVS and CDR2 is FQNEAQ. The CDR3 is CASSSPPDSSYEQYF. CDR3 nucleotide sequence: TGTGCCAGCAGCAGCCCCCCGGACAGCTCCTACGAGCAGTACTTC.

The J gene is TRBJ2-2, the V gene TRBV2; D uncertain. Trimming shortened V by 5 bases and J by 4 bases, and 17 bases separated the two germline ends. This CDR3 spans 16 amino acids. Looked up from germline, CDR1 is SNHLY and CDR2 is FYNNEI. CDR3 sequence reads: CASSRQPLRGTGELFF. Written as DNA, the CDR3 is TGTGCCAGCAGTCGCCAGCCCCTTAGAGGCACCGGGGAGCTGTTTTTT.

A single count supports this clonotype. CDR3 sequence reads: CASRVTSGSSNNEQYF. The CDR3 DNA follows: TGTGCCAGCAGGGTGACTAGCGGGAGTTCCAACAATGAGCAGTACTTC. The chain links TRBV12-3 or TRBV12-4 to TRBJ2-5, with 12 bases aligning to TRBD2. V was pared by 6 bases and J by 11 bases, with 16 bases of the junction left unmatched. The CDR3 is 16 residues long.

This clonotype was recorded only once. The chain recombines TRBV5-1 with TRBJ1-2, with 8 bases identical to TRBD1. This CDR3 has 16 residues. Germline CDR1 is SGHRS and CDR2 is YFSETQ. The V gene end was trimmed by 4 bases and the J gene end by 0 bases; junction bases not matched to a gene: 8. CDR3 sequence (DNA): TGCGCCAGCAGCCTCTCCGGGACAGGAGCTAACTATGGCTACACCTTC. It translates to CASSLSGTGANYGYTF.

This clonotype was picked up a small number of times. This chain links TRBV6-2 or TRBV6-3 with TRBJ1-5; D perhaps matches TRBD1 (6 bases). Trimming pared 6 bases from V and 4 bases from J, leaving 19 bases between. The germline gives CDR1 MNHEY, CDR2 SVGEGT. The CDR3 contains 16 residues. The CDR3 nucleotides read TGTGCCAGCAGGGATGAATTGTGGGGGGCAAATCAGCCCCAGCATTTT. Residues: CASRDELWGANQPQHF.

The table lists this clonotype with a few counts. J is TRBJ2-5 and V is TRBV14; 10 bases match TRBD1. The CDR3 runs 17 residues. The V segment lost 2 bases and the J segment 4 bases; nucleotides outside the gene matches: 10. CDR1 and CDR2 (germline): SGHDN, FVKESK. The CDR3, as DNA: TGTGCCAGCAGCCAAACCGGGACAGGGGAAAGAGGAGAGACCCAGTACTTC. Translation gives CASSQTGTGERGETQYF.

The genes are TRBV5-1 and TRBJ1-2, with TRBD1 as a possible D gene (5 bases). The V end lost 2 bases, the J end lost 6 bases, and 17 bases lay between the germline ends. Germline V CDR1 and CDR2: SGHRS, YFSETQ. The CDR3 loop spans 15 amino acids. The CDR3 spells CASSFIGTQGHGYTF. The CDR3 DNA sequence: TGCGCCAGCAGCTTTATCGGGACTCAAGGGCATGGCTACACCTTC.

The J gene is TRBJ1-2, the V gene TRBV10-3; D possibly corresponds to TRBD1 (6 bases). V lost 7 bases to trimming and J lost 4 bases, with 16 bases between them. This CDR3 has 14 residues. The germline gives CDR1 ENHRY, CDR2 SYGVKD. The CDR3 loop is CAIKTGTWGYGYTF. CDR3 DNA sequence: TGTGCCATCAAAACCGGGACATGGGGCTATGGCTACACCTTC.

J is TRBJ2-5 and V is TRBV7-9; TRBD1 aligns across 9 bases. The J call may be mistaken, given a closer DNA end match to TRBJ2-7. Looked up from germline, CDR1 is SEHNR and CDR2 is FQNEAQ (reference sequence). This CDR3 has 14 residues. The CDR3 region is CASSWDRVGYEQYF. The CDR3 nucleotides read TGTGCCAGCAGTTGGGACAGGGTTGGCTACGAGCAGTACTTC.